This entry features one T cell receptor beta chain sequence. This clone was observed a handful of times. Its antigen has not been determined. No qualities accompany the bases; no much larger clone lies one base away. For this chain, trimming is 6 bases at the V end and 3 bases at the J end, and the number of junction bases without a gene match is 12. For CDR1 and CDR2, the germline V gene lists MDHEN and SYDVKM. Measured from the cysteine to the phenylalanine, the CDR3 is 17 residues long. Only CDR3 DNA is held: 51 bases, read in frame from base 1. Patients with a history of autoimmune disease or receiving systemic immunosuppression were excluded from the trial. Peripheral blood for TCR sequencing was collected from all dose cohorts at baseline, on cycle 4 day 1, and on cycle 7 day 1. The samples were taken from a phase I, first-in-human, multicenter, open-label dose-escalation trial of ivuxolimab. Adults with locally advanced or metastatic head and neck squamous cell, hepatocellular, melanoma or renal cell carcinoma were enrolled in the trial. Before TCR sequencing, CD4+ T cells and CD8+ T cells from peripheral blood were sorted into separate populations.

To sequence the TCRbeta CDR3 region, genomic DNA was isolated from the sorted cells. TCRbeta CDR3 regions were sequenced using the immunoSEQ Assay. In TCRdb, the immuneACCESS table is reduced to in-frame sequences with V and J assigned. These tables do not hold every clone; where another copy was compared, an unresolved V gene accounts for under half, and the others remain unexplained. The sample has roughly 8,400 clones on record, 55% to 75% of them singletons. The ten largest clones represent approximately 25% of the sample. This entry comes from a study of OX40 agonist ivuxolimab in advanced cancers. Concerning the study at large: The costimulatory receptor OX40 (CD134) was targeted by ivuxolimab, a fully human IgG2 agonistic monoclonal antibody. Patients were allowed to have had prior anti-PD-1, anti-PD-L1 or anti-CTLA-4 therapy, and around 40% of the dose-escalation patients had previously received checkpoint inhibitors. The point of sequencing TCRbeta in the periphery was to test whether ivuxolimab changed TCR sequence diversity and drove clonal T-cell expansion. Intravenous ivuxolimab was administered to patients every 2 weeks at six dose levels: 0.01, 0.1, 0.3, 1.5, 3 and 10 mg/kg. In the dose-escalation cohort, 82.7% of patients were male, and the mean age was approximately 60 years with a range of roughly 23 to 79. Partial responses occurred in three dose-escalation patients, of whom one had hepatocellular carcinoma and two had cutaneous melanoma. The paper reports the monotherapy dose-escalation portion (N ≈ 52 patients) of the phase I ivuxolimab trial. Of the roughly 50 dose-escalation patients, hepatocellular carcinoma was present in 19, melanoma in about 15, renal cell carcinoma in 9 and head and neck cancer in 9.

On the study overall, not on this receptor specifically: On average, CD8+ T cells showed more expanded clones than CD4+ T cells after ivuxolimab. At doses of 0.1 to 3.0 mg/kg, clonal expansion of both CD4+ and CD8+ T cells in blood was seen between baseline and week 6. In the 0.1-3.0 mg/kg groups, partial responders had among the lowest normalized peripheral clonal expansion, particularly in CD8+ T cells. Low levels of normalized T-cell clonal expansion were also shown by some nonresponding patients. The antigen specificity of the clonally expanded peripheral T cells was not determined.

In this chain, TRBV28 is recombined with TRBJ2-7, with 12 bases in between that match TRBD1. Specimen: CD4+ or CD8+ T cells sorted from blood, collected in a trial of the OX40 agonist ivuxolimab. The sequence came from an adult with an advanced solid tumor such as melanoma, head and neck, liver or kidney cancer. This receptor has the CDR3 CASRHSGTGGTLYEQYF. The DNA is as follows: TGTGCCAGCAGACATTCCGGGACAGGGGGCACTCTCTACGAGCAGTACTTC.